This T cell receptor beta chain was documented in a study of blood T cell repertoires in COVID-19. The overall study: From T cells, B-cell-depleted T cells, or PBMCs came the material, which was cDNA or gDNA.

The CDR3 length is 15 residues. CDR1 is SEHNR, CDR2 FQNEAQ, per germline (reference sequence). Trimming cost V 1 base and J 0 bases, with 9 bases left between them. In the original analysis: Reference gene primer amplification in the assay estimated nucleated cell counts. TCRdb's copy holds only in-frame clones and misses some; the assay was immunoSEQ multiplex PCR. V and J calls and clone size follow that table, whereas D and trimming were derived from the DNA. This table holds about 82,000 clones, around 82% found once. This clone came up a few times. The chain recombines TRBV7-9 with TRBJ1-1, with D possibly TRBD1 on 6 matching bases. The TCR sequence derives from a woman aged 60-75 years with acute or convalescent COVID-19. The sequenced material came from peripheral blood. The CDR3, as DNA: TGTGCCAGCAGCTTAGTTTGGGGGCTGAACACTGAAGCTTTCTTT. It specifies CASSLVWGLNTEAFF.